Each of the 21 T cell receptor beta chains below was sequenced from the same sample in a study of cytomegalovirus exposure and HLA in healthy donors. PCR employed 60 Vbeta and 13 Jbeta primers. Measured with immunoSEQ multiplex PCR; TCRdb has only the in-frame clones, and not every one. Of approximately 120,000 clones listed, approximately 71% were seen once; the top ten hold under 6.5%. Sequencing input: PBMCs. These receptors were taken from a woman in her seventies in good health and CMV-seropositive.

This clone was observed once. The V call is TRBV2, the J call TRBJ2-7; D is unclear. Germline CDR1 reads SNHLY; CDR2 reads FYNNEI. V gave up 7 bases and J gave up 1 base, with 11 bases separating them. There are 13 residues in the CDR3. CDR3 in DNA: TGTGCCAGCACGGCCGTACAGTCCTACGAGCAGTACTTC. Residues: CASTAVQSYEQYF.

CDR3 bases: TGCGCCAGCAGCCAAGATCCGGGACAGGGGGCATACTTC. The encoded protein is CASSQDPGQGAYF. The V gene is TRBV4-1, the J gene TRBJ2-7; 12 bases agree with TRBD1. This CDR3 contains 13 residues. Trimming cost V 0 bases and J 13 bases; bases outside gene matches: 4. The germline CDR1 and CDR2 sequences are MGHRA and YSYEKL.

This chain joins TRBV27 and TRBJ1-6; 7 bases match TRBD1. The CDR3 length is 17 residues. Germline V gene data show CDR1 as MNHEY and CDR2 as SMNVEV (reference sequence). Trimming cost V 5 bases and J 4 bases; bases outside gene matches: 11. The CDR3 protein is CASSPQQGRLYNSPLHF. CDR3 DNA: TGTGCCAGCAGTCCTCAACAGGGGAGGTTATATAATTCACCCCTCCACTTT.

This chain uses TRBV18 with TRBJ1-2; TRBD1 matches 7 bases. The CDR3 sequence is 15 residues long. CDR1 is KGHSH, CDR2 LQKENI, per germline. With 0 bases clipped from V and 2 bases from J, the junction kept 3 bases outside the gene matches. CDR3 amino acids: CASSPPGGINYGYTF. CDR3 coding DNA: TGTGCCAGCTCACCACCAGGGGGCATAAACTATGGCTACACCTTC.

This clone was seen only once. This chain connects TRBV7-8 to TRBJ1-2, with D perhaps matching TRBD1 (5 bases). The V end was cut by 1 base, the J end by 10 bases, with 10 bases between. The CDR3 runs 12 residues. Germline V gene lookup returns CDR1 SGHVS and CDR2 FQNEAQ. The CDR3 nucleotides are TGTGCCAGCAGCTTAGGCAGGGAGGTCTACACCTTC. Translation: CASSLGREVYTF.

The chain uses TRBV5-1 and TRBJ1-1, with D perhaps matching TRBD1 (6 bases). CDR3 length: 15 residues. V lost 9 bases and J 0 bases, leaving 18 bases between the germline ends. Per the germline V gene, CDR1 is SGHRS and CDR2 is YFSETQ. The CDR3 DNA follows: TGCGCCAACGAGGACAGCCAGAAAATGAACACTGAAGCTTTCTTT. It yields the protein CANEDSQKMNTEAFF.

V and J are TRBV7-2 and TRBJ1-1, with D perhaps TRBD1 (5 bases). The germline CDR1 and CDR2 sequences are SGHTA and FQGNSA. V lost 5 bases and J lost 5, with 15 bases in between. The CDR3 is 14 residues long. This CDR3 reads CASSRIYSGTEAFF. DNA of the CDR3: TGTGCCAGCAGCCGTATTTATTCAGGGACTGAAGCTTTCTTT.

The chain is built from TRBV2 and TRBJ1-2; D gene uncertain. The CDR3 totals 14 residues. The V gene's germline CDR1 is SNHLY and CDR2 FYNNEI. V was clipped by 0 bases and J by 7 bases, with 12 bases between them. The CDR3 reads CASSEAAEVGGYTF. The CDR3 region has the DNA TGTGCCAGCAGTGAAGCGGCGGAGGTGGGTGGCTACACCTTC.

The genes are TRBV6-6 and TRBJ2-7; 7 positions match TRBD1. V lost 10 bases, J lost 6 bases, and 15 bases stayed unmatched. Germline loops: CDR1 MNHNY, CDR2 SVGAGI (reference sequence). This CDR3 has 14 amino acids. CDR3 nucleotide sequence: TGTGCCACCTCCCCCGTGACAGGGAAGGTCGAGCAGTACTTC. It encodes CATSPVTGKVEQYF.

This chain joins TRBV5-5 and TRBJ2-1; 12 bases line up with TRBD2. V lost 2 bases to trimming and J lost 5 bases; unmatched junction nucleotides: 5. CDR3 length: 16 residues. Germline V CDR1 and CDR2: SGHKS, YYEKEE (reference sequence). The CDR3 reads CASSFALAGGHNEQFF. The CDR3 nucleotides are TGTGCCAGCAGCTTCGCTCTAGCGGGGGGGCACAATGAGCAGTTCTTC. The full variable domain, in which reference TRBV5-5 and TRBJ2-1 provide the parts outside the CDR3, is DAGVTQSPTHLIKTRGQQVTLRCSPISGHKSVSWYQQVLGQGPQFIFQYYEKEERGRGNFPDRFSARQFPNYSSELNVNALLLGDSALYLCASSFALAGGHNEQFFGPGTRLTVL.

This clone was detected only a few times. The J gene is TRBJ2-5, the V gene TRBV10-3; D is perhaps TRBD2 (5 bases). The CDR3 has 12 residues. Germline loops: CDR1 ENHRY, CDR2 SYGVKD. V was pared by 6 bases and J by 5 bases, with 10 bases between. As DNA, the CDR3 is TGTGCCATCAGCCTAGCCAATGAGACCCAGTACTTC. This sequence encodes CAISLANETQYF.

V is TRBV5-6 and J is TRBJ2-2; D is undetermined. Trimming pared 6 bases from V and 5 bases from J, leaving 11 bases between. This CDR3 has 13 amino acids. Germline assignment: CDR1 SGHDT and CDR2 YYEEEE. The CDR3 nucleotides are TGTGCCAGCACCCTCGTGGAGACCGGGGAGCTGTTTTTT. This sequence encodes CASTLVETGELFF.

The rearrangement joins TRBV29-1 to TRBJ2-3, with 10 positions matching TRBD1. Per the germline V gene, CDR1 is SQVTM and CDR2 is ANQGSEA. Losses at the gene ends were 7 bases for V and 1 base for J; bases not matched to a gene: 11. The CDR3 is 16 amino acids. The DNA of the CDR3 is TGCAGCGGCGGGACAGGGGATCTCGGCGGCACAGATACGCAGTATTTT. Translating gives CSGGTGDLGGTDTQYF.

The CDR3 DNA reads TGTGCCAGCAGTCCACTAGCCCCAGGGAACGAGCAGTACTTC. Amino acid sequence: CASSPLAPGNEQYF. V usage is TRBV6-6 and J usage is TRBJ2-7; maybe TRBD2 (6 bases). This CDR3 region has 14 residues. Germline CDR1 and CDR2: MNHNY and SVGAGI (reference sequence). V lost 5 bases and J 5 bases, leaving 16 bases between the germline ends.

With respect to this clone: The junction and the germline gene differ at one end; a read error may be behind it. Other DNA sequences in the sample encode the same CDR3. The chain's CDR3 is CASRPTGSRNTEAFF. In DNA, the CDR3 is TGCGCCAGCAGGCCTACAGGGTCCAGGAACACTGAAGCTTTCTTT. The chain joins TRBV6-5 to TRBJ1-1; tentative D call: TRBD1 (6 bases). Germline V gene data show CDR1 as MNHEY and CDR2 as SVGAGI. The CDR3 has 15 amino acids.

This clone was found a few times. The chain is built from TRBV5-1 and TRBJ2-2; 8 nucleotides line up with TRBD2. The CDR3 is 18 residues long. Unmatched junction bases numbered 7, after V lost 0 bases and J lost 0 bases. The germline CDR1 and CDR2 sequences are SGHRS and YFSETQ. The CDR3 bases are TGCGCCAGCAGCTTGGCGGCGGGGGGCCCCTCGAACACCGGGGAGCTGTTTTTT. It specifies CASSLAAGGPSNTGELFF. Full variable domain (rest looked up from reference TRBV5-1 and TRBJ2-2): KAGVTQTPRYLIKTRGQQVTLSCSPISGHRSVSWYQQTPGQGLQFLFEYFSETQRNKGNFPGRFSGRQFSNSRSEMNVSTLELGDSALYLCASSLAAGGPSNTGELFFGEGSRLTVL.

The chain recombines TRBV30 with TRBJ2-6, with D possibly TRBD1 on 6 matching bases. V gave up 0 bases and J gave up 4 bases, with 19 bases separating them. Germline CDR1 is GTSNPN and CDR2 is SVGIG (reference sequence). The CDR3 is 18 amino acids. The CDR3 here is CAWSVRSGVFSGANVLTF. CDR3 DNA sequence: TGTGCCTGGAGTGTAAGGTCAGGGGTTTTCTCCGGGGCCAACGTCCTGACTTTC.

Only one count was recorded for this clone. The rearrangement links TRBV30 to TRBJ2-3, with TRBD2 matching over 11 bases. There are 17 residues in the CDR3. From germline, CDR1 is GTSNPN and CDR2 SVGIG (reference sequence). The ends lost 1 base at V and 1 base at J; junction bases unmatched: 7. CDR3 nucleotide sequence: TGTGCCTGGAGTGGACTAGCGGGGAATAAGGGCACAGATACGCAGTATTTT. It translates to CAWSGLAGNKGTDTQYF. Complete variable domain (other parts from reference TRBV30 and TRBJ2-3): SQTIHQWPATLVQPVGSPLSLECTVEGTSNPNLYWYRQAAGRGLQLLFYSVGIGQISSEVPQNLSASRPQDRQFILSSKKLLLSDSGFYLCAWSGLAGNKGTDTQYFGPGTRLTVL.

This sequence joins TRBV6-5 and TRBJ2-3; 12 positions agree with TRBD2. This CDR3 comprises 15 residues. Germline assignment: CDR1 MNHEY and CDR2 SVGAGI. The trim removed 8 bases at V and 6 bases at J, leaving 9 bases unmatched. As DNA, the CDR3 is TGTGCCAGCCGGGAACTAGCGGGGGGCCCGGATACGCAGTATTTT. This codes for CASRELAGGPDTQYF.

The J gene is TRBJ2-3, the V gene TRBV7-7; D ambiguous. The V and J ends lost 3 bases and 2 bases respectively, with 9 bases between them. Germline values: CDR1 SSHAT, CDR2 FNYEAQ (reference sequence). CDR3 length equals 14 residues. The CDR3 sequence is CASSFPPVTDTQYF. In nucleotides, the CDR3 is TGTGCCAGCAGCTTCCCCCCTGTCACAGATACGCAGTATTTT.

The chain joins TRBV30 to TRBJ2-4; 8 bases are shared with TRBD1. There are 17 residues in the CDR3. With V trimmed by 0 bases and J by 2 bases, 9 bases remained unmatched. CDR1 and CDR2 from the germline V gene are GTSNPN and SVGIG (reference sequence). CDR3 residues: CAWSVGPGQVTKNIQYF. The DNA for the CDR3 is TGTGCCTGGAGTGTGGGCCCGGGACAGGTGACCAAAAACATTCAGTACTTC.